Each of the 10 T cell receptor beta chains below was sequenced from the same sample in a study of blood T cell repertoires in COVID-19. Sequenced by immunoSEQ multiplex PCR; TCRdb stores in-frame clones only, minus some. The repertoire holds under 200,000 clones, with about 84% as singletons. The sequenced sample consisted of PBMCs or T cells enriched from blood (not recorded which). The receptors shown here come from a man between 40 and 49 years old with acute COVID-19.

The chain joins TRBV28 to TRBJ2-7; TRBD2 agrees at 8 bases. The CDR3 consists of 14 residues. Germline V CDR1 and CDR2: MDHEN, SYDVKM. V dropped 8 bases and J dropped 6; count of bases not matched to a gene: 12. CDR3 in amino acids: CASRLSGGSAEQYF. CDR3 DNA: TGTGCCAGCCGACTTTCGGGAGGGAGCGCCGAGCAGTACTTC.

The chain is built from TRBV28 and TRBJ1-5; D unclear. From germline, CDR1 is MDHEN and CDR2 SYDVKM. The CDR3 spans 13 residues. V shed 8 bases and J shed 4 bases, with 12 bases lying between them. Here the CDR3 DNA reads TGTGCCAGCGAGGCAGCGAATAATCAGCCCCAGCATTTT. Translation: CASEAANNQPQHF.

The chain employs TRBV29-1 and TRBJ2-1; 8 bases are a match to TRBD1. CDR1 is SQVTM and CDR2 is ANQGSEA in the germline V gene. The junction had 9 bases not matched to a gene; V was cut back by 7 bases and J by 10 bases. The CDR3 extends over 12 amino acids. The CDR3 DNA reads as TGCAGCGCCCGGACAGGGAGCTTAGAGCAGTTCTTC. This encodes CSARTGSLEQFF.

This chain links TRBV4-2 with TRBJ1-1; possibly TRBD1 for D (6 bases). Germline assignment: CDR1 LGHNA and CDR2 YNFKEQ. Trimming removed 4 bases at V and 3 bases at J, with 12 bases between. The CDR3 is made up of 14 amino acids. The CDR3: CASSRDTSDTEAFF. In DNA form, the CDR3 reads TGTGCCAGCAGCCGGGACACATCGGACACTGAAGCTTTCTTT.

This chain joins TRBV21-1 and TRBJ1-1; the D call of TRBD1 is as the table states it, not checked on the DNA. TRBV21-1 is marked as a pseudogene. The CDR3 has 13 amino acids. CDR3 region: CASSSRQLTEAFF. DNA for the CDR3: TGTGCCAGCAGCTCCCGACAGCTCACTGAAGCTTTCTTT.

V usage is TRBV24-1 and J usage is TRBJ1-2; D remains unclear. V was clipped by 3 bases and J by 8 bases, with 15 bases between them. The CDR3 is 14 amino acids. Germline V gene sequence: CDR1 KGHDR, CDR2 SFDVKD. In nucleotides, the CDR3 is TGTGCCACCAGTGATGACCGGGTGCCTTTGGGCTACACCTTC. Amino acids: CATSDDRVPLGYTF.

This chain uses TRBV9 with TRBJ1-2; tentative D call: TRBD1 (6 bases). This CDR3 is built from 15 residues. Germline V gene sequence: CDR1 SGDLS, CDR2 YYNGEE. V was trimmed by 0 bases and J by 4 bases, leaving 13 bases between them. CDR3 DNA: TGTGCCAGCAGCGTAGAATCGGGGGGCGGCTATGGCTACACCTTC. Translation gives CASSVESGGGYGYTF.

The V call is TRBV19, the J call TRBJ2-7; 7 bases line up with TRBD2. The V gene's germline CDR1 is LNHDA and CDR2 SQIVND (reference sequence). The CDR3 covers 13 residues. V lost 4 bases to trimming and J lost 3 bases; unmatched junction nucleotides: 3. The CDR3 reads CASSSGRGYEQYF. In DNA form, the CDR3 reads TGTGCCAGTAGTAGCGGGAGAGGCTACGAGCAGTACTTC.

V usage is TRBV28 and J usage is TRBJ2-4; maybe TRBD1 (6 bases). V was trimmed by 7 bases and J by 5 bases, leaving 12 bases between them. The CDR3 has 13 amino acids. Germline values: CDR1 MDHEN, CDR2 SYDVKM. DNA of the CDR3: TGTGCCAGCATCAAAGGGGGAGAAAACATTCAGTACTTC. Residues: CASIKGGENIQYF.

This chain links TRBV2 with TRBJ1-5; 11 bases fit TRBD1. The junction had 1 base not matched to a gene; V was cut back by 8 bases and J by 4 bases. Germline-derived CDR1 and CDR2 are SNHLY and FYNNEI. CDR3 size: 13 residues. CDR3 region: CASRDRGNQPQHF. The CDR3 DNA reads as TGTGCCAGCCGGGACAGGGGGAATCAGCCCCAGCATTTT. The full variable domain, completed using reference TRBV2 and TRBJ1-5, is EPEVTQTPSHQVTQMGQEVILRCVPISNHLYFYWYRQILGQKVEFLVSFYNNEISEKSEIFDDQFSVERPDGSNFTLKIRSTKLEDSAMYFCASRDRGNQPQHFGDGTRLSIL.